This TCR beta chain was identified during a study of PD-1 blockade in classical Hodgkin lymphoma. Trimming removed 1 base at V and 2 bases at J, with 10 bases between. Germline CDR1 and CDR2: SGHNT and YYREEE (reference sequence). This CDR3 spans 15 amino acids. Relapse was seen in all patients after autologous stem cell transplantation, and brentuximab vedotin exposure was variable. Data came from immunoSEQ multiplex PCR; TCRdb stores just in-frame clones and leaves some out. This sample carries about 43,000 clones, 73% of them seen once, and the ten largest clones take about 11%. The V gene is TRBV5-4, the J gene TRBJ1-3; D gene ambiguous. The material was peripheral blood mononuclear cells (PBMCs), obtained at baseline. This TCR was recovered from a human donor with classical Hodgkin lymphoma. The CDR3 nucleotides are TGTGCCAGCAGCTTGAACGCACTGGCTGGAAACACCATATATTTT. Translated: CASSLNALAGNTIYF.